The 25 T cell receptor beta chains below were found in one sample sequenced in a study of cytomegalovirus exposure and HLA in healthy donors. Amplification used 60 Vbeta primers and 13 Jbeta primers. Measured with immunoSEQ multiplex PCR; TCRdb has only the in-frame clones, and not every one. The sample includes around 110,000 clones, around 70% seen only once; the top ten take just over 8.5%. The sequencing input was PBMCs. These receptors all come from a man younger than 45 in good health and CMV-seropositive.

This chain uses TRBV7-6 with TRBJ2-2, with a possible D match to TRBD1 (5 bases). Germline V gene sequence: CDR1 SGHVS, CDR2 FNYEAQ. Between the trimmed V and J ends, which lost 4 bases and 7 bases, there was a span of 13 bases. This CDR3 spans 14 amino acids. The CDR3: CASSWEITGGELFF. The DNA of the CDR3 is TGTGCCAGCAGCTGGGAAATTACAGGCGGGGAGCTGTTTTTT.

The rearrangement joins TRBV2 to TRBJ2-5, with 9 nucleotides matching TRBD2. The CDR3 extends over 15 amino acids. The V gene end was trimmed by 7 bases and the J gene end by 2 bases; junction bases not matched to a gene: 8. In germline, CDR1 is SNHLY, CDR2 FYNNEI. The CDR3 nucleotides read TGTGCCAGCAAAGGGCGGGGGGGGCGACAAGAGACCCAGTACTTC. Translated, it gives CASKGRGGRQETQYF. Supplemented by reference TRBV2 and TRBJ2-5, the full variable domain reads EPEVTQTPSHQVTQMGQEVILRCVPISNHLYFYWYRQILGQKVEFLVSFYNNEISEKSEIFDDQFSVERPDGSNFTLKIRSTKLEDSAMYFCASKGRGGRQETQYFGPGTRLLVL.

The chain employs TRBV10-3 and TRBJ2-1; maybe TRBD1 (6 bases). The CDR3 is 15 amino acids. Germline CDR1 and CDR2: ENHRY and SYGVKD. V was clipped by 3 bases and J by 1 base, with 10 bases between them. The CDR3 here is CAISETGSSYNEQFF. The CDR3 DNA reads TGTGCCATCAGTGAAACAGGGTCGTCCTACAATGAGCAGTTCTTC.

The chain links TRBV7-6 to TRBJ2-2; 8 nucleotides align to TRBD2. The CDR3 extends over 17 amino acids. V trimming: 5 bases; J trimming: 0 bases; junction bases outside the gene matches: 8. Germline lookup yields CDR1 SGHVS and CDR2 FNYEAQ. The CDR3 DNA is TGTGCCAGCAGCCCGACGGGGGGGACCGCGAACACCGGGGAGCTGTTTTTT. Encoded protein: CASSPTGGTANTGELFF. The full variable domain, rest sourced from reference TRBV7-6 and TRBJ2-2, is GAGVSQSPRYKVTKRGQDVALRCDPISGHVSLYWYRQALGQGPEFLTYFNYEAQQDKSGLPNDRFSAERPEGSISTLTIQRTEQRDSAMYRCASSPTGGTANTGELFFGEGSRLTVL.

In DNA form, the CDR3 reads TGTGCCAGCAGCTTAGAGGTAGGGAGGAATTACGGCGAGCAGTACGTC. The encoded protein is CASSLEVGRNYGEQYV. The chain employs TRBV7-2 and TRBJ2-7; perhaps TRBD2 as D (6 bases). V lost 1 base and J lost 6, with 19 bases in between. The CDR3 is made up of 16 amino acids. Germline CDR1 SGHTA, CDR2 FQGNSA.

Here the CDR3 DNA reads TGCGCCAGCAGCTTGGTAGGGGCAGGCACTGGAAACACCATATATTTT. Translating gives CASSLVGAGTGNTIYF. The chain carries TRBV5-1 and TRBJ1-3; TRBD1 is a possible D gene (5 bases). The V gene lost 0 bases and the J gene lost 2 bases, with 12 bases spanning the gap. The CDR3 is 16 residues long. Germline V gene data show CDR1 as SGHRS and CDR2 as YFSETQ.

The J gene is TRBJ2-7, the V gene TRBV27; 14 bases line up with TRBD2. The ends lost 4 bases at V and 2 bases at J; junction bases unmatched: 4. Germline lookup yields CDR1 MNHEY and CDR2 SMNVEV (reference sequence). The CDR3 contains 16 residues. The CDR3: CASSSQTSGRAYEQYV. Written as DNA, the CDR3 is TGTGCCAGCAGTTCCCAGACTAGCGGGAGGGCCTACGAGCAGTACGTC.

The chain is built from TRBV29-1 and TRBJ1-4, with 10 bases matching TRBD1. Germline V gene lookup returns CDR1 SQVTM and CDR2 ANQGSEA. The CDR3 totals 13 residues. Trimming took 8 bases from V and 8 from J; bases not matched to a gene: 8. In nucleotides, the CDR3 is TGCAGCTTCTCCGGGACAGGGGTCGAAAAACTGTTTTTT. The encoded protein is CSFSGTGVEKLFF.

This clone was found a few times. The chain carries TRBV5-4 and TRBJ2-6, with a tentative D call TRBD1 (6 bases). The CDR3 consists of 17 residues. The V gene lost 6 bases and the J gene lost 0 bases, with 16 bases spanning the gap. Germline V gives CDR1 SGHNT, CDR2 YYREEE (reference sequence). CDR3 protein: CASTWGQGISGANVLTF. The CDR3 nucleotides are TGTGCCAGCACCTGGGGGCAGGGGATCTCTGGGGCCAACGTCCTGACTTTC.

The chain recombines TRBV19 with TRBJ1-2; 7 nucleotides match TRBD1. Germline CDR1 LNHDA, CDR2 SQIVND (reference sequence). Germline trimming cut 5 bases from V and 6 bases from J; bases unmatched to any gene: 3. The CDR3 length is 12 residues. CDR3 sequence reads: CASSVDRDGYTF. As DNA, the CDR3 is TGTGCCAGTAGTGTCGACAGGGATGGCTACACCTTC.

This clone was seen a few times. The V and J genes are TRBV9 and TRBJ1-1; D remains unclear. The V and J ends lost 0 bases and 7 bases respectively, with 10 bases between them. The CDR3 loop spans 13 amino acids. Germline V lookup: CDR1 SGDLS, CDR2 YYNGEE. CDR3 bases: TGTGCCAGCAGCGTAGGAAGCTCCCTTGAAGCTTTCTTT. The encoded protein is CASSVGSSLEAFF.

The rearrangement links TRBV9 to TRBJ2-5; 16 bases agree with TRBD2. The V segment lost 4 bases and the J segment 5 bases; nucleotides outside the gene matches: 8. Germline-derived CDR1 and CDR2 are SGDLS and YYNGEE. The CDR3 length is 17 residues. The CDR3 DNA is TGTGCCAGCAGCCCGGGGACTAGCGGGGGGGCAGGTGAGACCCAGTACTTC. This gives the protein CASSPGTSGGAGETQYF.

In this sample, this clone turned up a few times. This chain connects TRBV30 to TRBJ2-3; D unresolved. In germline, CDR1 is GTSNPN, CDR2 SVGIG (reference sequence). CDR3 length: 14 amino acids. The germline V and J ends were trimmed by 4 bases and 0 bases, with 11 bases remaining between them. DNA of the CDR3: TGTGCCTGGATTTGGCCCAAAAGCACAGATACGCAGTATTTT. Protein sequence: CAWIWPKSTDTQYF.

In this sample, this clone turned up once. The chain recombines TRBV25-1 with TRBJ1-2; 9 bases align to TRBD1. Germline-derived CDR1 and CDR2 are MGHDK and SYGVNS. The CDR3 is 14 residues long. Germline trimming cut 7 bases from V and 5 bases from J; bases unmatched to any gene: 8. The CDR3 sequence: CASTRTGVKYGYTF. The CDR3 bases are TGTGCCAGCACTCGGACAGGGGTTAAGTATGGCTACACCTTC.

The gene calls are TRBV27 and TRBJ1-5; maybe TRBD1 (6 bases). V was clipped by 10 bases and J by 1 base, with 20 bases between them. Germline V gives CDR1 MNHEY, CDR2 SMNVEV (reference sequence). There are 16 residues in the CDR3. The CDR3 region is CAIAPGDMISNQPQHF. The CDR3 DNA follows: TGTGCCATCGCTCCAGGGGATATGATAAGCAATCAGCCCCAGCATTTT.

In nucleotides, the CDR3 is TGCAGCGTTGCCCCGACAGGGACGGTCACTGAAGCTTTCTTT. Its translation: CSVAPTGTVTEAFF. The chain is built from TRBV29-1 and TRBJ1-1; 7 bases match TRBD1. In germline, CDR1 is SQVTM, CDR2 ANQGSEA. Germline trimming cut 4 bases from V and 4 bases from J; bases unmatched to any gene: 9. The CDR3 length is 14 residues.

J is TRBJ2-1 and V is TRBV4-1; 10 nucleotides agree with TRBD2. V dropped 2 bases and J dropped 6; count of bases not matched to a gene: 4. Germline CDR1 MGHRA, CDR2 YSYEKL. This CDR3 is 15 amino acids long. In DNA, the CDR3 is TGCGCCAGCAGCCAAACACTAGCGGGATCCAATGAGCAGTTCTTC. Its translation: CASSQTLAGSNEQFF.

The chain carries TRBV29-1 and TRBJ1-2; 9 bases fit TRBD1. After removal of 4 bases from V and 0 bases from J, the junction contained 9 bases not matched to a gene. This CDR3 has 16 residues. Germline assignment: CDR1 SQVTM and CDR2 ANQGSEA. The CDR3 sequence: CSVAGGQGTSNYGYTF. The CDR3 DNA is TGCAGCGTTGCCGGAGGACAGGGGACTTCTAACTATGGCTACACCTTC.

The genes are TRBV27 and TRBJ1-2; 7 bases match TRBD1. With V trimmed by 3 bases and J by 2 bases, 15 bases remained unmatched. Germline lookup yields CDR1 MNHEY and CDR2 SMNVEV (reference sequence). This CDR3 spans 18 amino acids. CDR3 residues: CASSFFTATGRQNYGYTF. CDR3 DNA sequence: TGTGCCAGCAGTTTCTTCACAGCGACAGGGCGTCAAAACTATGGCTACACCTTC.

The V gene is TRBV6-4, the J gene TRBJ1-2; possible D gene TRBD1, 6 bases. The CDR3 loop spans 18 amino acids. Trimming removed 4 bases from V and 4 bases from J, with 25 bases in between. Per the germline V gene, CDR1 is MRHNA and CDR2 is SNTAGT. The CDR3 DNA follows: TGTGCCAGCAGTGGGTTTTTGGGCAGGGGCCATCCCGTCTATGGCTACACCTTC. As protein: CASSGFLGRGHPVYGYTF.

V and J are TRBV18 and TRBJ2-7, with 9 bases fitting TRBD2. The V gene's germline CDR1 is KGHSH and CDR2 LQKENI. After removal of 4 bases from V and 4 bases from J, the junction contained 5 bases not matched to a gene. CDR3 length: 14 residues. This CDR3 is CASSLSSGRYEQYV. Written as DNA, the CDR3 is TGTGCCAGCTCACTTTCGAGCGGGAGGTACGAGCAGTACGTC.

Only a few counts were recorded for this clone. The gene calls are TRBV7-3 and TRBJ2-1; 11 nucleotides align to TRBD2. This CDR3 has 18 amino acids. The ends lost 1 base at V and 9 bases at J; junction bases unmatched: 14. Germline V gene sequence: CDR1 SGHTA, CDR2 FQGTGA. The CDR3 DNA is TGTGCCAGCAGCTTAAATGGAGGACTAGCGGGCGTGGATGGTGAGCAGTTCTTC. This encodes CASSLNGGLAGVDGEQFF.

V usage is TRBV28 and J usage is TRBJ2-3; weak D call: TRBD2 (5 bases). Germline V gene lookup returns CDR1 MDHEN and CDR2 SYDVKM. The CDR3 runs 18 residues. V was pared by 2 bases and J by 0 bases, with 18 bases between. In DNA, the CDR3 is TGTGCCAGCAGTTTAGCGGGCCCCGAAATTTCTAGCACAGATACGCAGTATTTT. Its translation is CASSLAGPEISSTDTQYF.

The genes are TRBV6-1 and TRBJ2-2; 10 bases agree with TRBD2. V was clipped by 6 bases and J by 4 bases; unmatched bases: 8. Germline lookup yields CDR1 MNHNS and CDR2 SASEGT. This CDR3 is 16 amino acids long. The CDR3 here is CASRELAGSSTGELFF. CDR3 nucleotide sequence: TGTGCCAGCAGAGAACTAGCGGGGTCGAGCACCGGGGAGCTGTTTTTT.

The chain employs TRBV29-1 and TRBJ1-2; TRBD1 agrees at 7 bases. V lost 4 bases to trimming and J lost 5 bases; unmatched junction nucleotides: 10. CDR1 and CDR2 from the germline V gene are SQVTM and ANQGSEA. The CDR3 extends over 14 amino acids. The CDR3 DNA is TGCAGCGTTGCGACAGGGAGCGGCCATTATGGCTACACCTTC. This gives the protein CSVATGSGHYGYTF.